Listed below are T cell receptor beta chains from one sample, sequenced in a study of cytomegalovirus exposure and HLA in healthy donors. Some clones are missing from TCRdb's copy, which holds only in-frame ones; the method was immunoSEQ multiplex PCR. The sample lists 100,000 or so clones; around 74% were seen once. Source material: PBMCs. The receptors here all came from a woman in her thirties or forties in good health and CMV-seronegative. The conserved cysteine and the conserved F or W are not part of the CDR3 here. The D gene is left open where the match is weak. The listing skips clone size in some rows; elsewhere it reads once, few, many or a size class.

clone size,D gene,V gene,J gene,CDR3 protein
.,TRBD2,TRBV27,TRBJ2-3,ASRLAGGADTQY
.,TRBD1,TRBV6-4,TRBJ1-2,ASSDGTGVGGYT
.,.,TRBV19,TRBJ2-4,ASSPGEMTAKNIQY
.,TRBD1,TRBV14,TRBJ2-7,ASSQRQGLTYEQY
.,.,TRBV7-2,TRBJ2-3,ASSLVGRNTQY
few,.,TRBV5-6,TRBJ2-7,ASSLEKQEYYEQY
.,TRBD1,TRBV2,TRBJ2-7,ASSGLGQGLYEQY
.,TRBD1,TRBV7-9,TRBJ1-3,ASRRDSSGNTIY
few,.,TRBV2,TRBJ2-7,ASSGVGDYEQY
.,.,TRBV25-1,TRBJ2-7,ASSVGSSYEQY
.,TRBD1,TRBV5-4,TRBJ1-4,ASSLDQGEEKLF
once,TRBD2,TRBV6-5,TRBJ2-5,ASSYGGGGAQETQY
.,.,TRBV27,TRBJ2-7,ASSARDFYEQY
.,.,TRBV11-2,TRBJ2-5,ASSFRTDQETQY
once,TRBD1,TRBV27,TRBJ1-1,ASSFRDRGVEAF
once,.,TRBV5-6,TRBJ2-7,ASSEDQGRPSYEQY
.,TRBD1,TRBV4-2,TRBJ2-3,ASSRTGGTQY
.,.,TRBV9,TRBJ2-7,ASSPWAPFYEQY
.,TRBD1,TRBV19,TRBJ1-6,ASGTTGALYNSPLH
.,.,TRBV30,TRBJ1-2,AWTGSSDYGYT
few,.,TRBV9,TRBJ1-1,ASSVASRVQNTEAF
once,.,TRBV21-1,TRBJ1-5,ASSKARFDGQGPQPQH